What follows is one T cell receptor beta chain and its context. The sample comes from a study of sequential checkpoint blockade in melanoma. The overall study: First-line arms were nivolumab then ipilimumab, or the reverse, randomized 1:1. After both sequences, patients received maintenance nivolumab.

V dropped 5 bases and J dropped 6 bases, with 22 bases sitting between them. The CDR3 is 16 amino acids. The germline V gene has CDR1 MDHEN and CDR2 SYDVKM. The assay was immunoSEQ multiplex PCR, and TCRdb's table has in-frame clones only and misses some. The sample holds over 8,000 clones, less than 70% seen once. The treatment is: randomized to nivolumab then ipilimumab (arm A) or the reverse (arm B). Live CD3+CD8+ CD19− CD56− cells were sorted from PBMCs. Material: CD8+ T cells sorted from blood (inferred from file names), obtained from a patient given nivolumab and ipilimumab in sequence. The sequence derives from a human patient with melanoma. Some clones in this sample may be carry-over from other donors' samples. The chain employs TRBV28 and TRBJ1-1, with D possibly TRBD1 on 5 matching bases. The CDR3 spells CASSLGGGGKAAEAFF. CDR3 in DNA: TGTGCCAGCAGTCTTGGGGGGGGAGGGAAGGCGGCTGAAGCTTTCTTT.